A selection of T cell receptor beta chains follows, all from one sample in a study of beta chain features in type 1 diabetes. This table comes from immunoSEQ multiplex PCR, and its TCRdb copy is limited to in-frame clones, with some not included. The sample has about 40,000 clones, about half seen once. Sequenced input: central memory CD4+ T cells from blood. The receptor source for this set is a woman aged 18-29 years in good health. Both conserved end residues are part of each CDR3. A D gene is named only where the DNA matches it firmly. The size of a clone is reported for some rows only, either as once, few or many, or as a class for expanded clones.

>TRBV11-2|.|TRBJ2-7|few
CASSLGVRGEGEQYF
TGTGCCAGCAGCTTAGGGGTCAGGGGGGAAGGCGAGCAGTACTTC
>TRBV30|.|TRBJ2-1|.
CAWRRTVEQFF
TGTGCCTGGAGGCGGACTGTGGAGCAGTTCTTC
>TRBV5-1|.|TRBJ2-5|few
CASSLDVQETQYF
TGCGCCAGCAGCTTGGATGTACAGGAGACCCAGTACTTC
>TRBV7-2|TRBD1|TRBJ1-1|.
CASSQGQGRSEAFF
TGTGCCAGCAGCCAGGGACAGGGACGGTCTGAAGCTTTCTTT
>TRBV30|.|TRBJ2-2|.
CAWRVGGASTGELFF
TGTGCCTGGAGGGTGGGGGGTGCGAGCACCGGGGAGCTGTTTTTT
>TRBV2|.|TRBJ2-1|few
CASSEMAGYNEQFF
TGTGCCAGCAGTGAAATGGCTGGCTACAATGAGCAGTTCTTC
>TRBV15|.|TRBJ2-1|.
CATSRDRIRSSSYNEQFF
TGTGCCACCAGCAGAGATCGGATTCGGAGCAGCTCCTACAATGAGCAGTTCTTC
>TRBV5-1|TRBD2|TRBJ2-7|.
CASSPGTSGREVYEQYF
TGCGCCAGCAGCCCCGGGACTAGCGGGAGAGAAGTCTACGAGCAGTACTTC
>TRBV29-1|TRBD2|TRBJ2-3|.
CSVAGTTSTDTQYF
TGCAGCGTTGCCGGGACTACAAGCACAGATACGCAGTATTTT
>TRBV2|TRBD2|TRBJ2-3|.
CASSEGLGPGTDTQYF
TGTGCCAGCAGTGAGGGACTAGGTCCCGGCACAGATACGCAGTATTTT
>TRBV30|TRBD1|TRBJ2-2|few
CAWSDGQGYTGELFF
TGTGCCTGGAGTGACGGACAGGGTTACACCGGGGAGCTGTTTTTT
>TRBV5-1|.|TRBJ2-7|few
CASSNPGSYEQYF
TGCGCCAGCAGCAACCCAGGCTCCTACGAGCAGTACTTC
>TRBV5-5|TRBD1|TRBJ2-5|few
CASRKTGSQETQYF
TGTGCCAGCAGAAAGACAGGGTCCCAAGAGACCCAGTACTTC
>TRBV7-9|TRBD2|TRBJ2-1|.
CASSQGGSSYNEQFF
TGTGCCAGCAGTCAAGGCGGGAGCTCCTACAATGAGCAGTTCTTC
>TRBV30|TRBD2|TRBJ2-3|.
CAWSPGTITDTQYF
TGTGCCTGGAGCCCCGGGACTATCACAGATACGCAGTATTTT
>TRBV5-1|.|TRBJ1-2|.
CASSLVFGRVDGYTF
TGCGCCAGCAGCTTGGTGTTTGGCAGGGTCGATGGCTACACCTTC
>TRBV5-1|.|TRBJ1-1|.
CASSLAVGGGRTEAFF
TGCGCCAGCAGCTTGGCTGTCGGGGGAGGTAGGACTGAAGCTTTCTTT
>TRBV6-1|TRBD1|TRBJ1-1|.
CASTRDSLGLAFF
TGTGCCAGCACGAGGGACAGCCTGGGTCTAGCTTTCTTT
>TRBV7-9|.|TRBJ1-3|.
CASSLGGLTELSTGNTIYF
TGTGCCAGCAGCTTAGGGGGGCTGACAGAGTTATCGACTGGAAACACCATATATTTT
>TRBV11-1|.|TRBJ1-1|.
CASSSQQGTEAFF
TGTGCCAGCAGCTCTCAACAGGGAACTGAAGCTTTCTTT
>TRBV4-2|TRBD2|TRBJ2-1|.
CASSQIAGGLHNEQFF
TGTGCCAGCAGCCAGATAGCGGGGGGCCTCCACAATGAGCAGTTCTTC
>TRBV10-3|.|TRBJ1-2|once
CAISEAVYGYTF
TGTGCCATCAGTGAGGCAGTCTATGGCTACACCTTC
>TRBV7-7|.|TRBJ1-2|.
CASSPLDWGYTF
TGTGCCAGCAGCCCCCTCGACTGGGGCTACACCTTC
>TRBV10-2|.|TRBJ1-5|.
CASRGLTGNQPQHF
TGCGCCAGCAGGGGTCTCACAGGGAATCAGCCCCAGCATTTT
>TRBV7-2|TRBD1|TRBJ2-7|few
CASSPRDRGPYEQYF
TGTGCCAGCAGCCCCCGGGACAGGGGGCCCTACGAGCAGTACTTC
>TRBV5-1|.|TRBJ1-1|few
CASSLDAGAEAFF
TGCGCCAGCAGCTTGGACGCCGGGGCTGAAGCTTTCTTT
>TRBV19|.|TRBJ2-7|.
CASSMGGLDSYEQYF
TGTGCCAGTAGTATGGGGGGACTGGACTCCTACGAGCAGTACTTC
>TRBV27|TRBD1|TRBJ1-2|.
CASRPLTGEGYTF
TGTGCCAGCAGACCCCTGACAGGGGAAGGCTACACCTTC
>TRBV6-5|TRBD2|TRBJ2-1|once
CASTTSGSNEQFF
TGTGCCAGCACTACTAGCGGGAGCAATGAGCAGTTCTTC
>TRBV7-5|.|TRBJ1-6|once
CASSLGQNSPLHF
TGTGCCAGCAGCTTGGGACAGAATTCACCCCTCCACTTT